Below are 6 T cell receptor beta chains sequenced from a single sample in a study of regulatory dendritic cells for organ transplantation. TCRdb's copy holds only in-frame clones and misses some; the assay was immunoSEQ multiplex PCR. The sample comprises tens of thousands of clones, around 83% of which are singletons, and around 0.1% rests with the top ten. Sequencing was performed on naive CD4+ T cells from blood. Specified subset: CD45RA+ naive T cells. The receptors come from a human donor in good health.

The V gene is TRBV7-2, the J gene TRBJ2-5, with 10 positions matching TRBD2. This CDR3 spans 15 amino acids. V trimming: 5 bases; J trimming: 1 base; junction bases outside the gene matches: 4. CDR1 is SGHTA and CDR2 is FQGNSA in the germline V gene. The CDR3 DNA is TGTGCCAGCAGCCGGAGCGGGGGGGTCCAAGAGACCCAGTACTTC. This sequence encodes CASSRSGGVQETQYF.

This clone was counted between two and nine times. This sequence joins TRBV21-1 and TRBJ2-7; TRBD2 reflects the table's D call only, with no check against the DNA. TRBV21-1 is a documented pseudogene. This CDR3 contains 14 residues. This CDR3 is CASSGWGVWYEQYF. CDR3 bases: TGTGCCAGCAGCGGGTGGGGGGTATGGTACGAGCAGTACTTC.

The genes are TRBV7-9 and TRBJ1-2; 7 nucleotides align to TRBD1. Germline trimming cut 4 bases from V and 7 bases from J; bases unmatched to any gene: 6. This CDR3 is 13 amino acids long. CDR1 is SEHNR and CDR2 is FQNEAQ in the germline V gene (reference sequence). CDR3 amino acids: CASSYYNRGGYTF. As DNA, the CDR3 is TGTGCCAGCAGCTATTATAACAGGGGTGGCTACACCTTC.

The rearrangement uses TRBV7-9 and TRBJ2-2; 7 bases line up with TRBD1. The J segment lost 6 bases and the V segment lost 1 base, leaving 11 bases of the junction unmatched. The CDR3 is 17 residues long. CDR1 is SEHNR, CDR2 FQNEAQ, per germline (reference sequence). The CDR3 region is CASSLVVGTDKAGELFF. Here the CDR3 DNA reads TGTGCCAGCAGCTTAGTGGTAGGGACAGACAAGGCCGGGGAGCTGTTTTTT.

The chain has TRBV18 and TRBJ2-5, with 10 nucleotides matching TRBD2. Germline CDR1 reads KGHSH; CDR2 reads LQKENI. The V and J ends lost 3 bases and 3 bases, in that order; junction bases with no gene match: 4. The CDR3 extends over 15 amino acids. The CDR3 DNA follows: TGTGCCAGCTCACCTCGGCTAGCGGGGGAAGAGACCCAGTACTTC. Encoded protein: CASSPRLAGEETQYF.

The V and J genes are TRBV19 and TRBJ2-6; no clear D. Germline CDR1 and CDR2: LNHDA and SQIVND (reference sequence). This CDR3 spans 15 amino acids. V was clipped by 7 bases and J by 0 bases, with 10 bases between them. The CDR3 DNA sequence: TGTGCCAGTACCCAGGAAGACTCTGGGGCCAACGTCCTGACTTTC. Translation gives CASTQEDSGANVLTF.